This passage covers 23 T cell receptor beta chains from one sample sequenced in a study of T cell changes during pregnancy in multiple sclerosis. Assay: immunoSEQ multiplex PCR; the TCRdb copy retains only in-frame clones and omits some. The table lists around 33,000 clones, just over 90% of them singletons. Sequences were derived from CD4+ T cells from peripheral blood mononuclear cells, sampled after pregnancy. These receptors came from a female donor with multiple sclerosis, enrolled in a pregnancy study.

This clone is a singleton in its sample. This sequence joins TRBV7-2 and TRBJ2-1; 7 bases agree with TRBD2. This CDR3 has 14 residues. Per the germline V gene, CDR1 is SGHTA and CDR2 is FQGNSA. Trimming removed 5 bases from V and 6 bases from J; junction bases left unmatched: 7. CDR3 sequence: CASSPGLRGNEQFF. Written as DNA, the CDR3 is TGTGCCAGCAGCCCGGGACTACGGGGCAATGAGCAGTTCTTC.

The chain has TRBV9 and TRBJ1-2; 7 bases agree with TRBD1. CDR1 is SGDLS, CDR2 YYNGEE, per germline. V was pared by 0 bases and J by 8 bases, with 10 bases of the junction left unmatched. The CDR3 extends over 15 amino acids. CDR3 DNA sequence: TGTGCCAGCAGCGTAGGTCAAGGGGGCGATTGGGGCTACACCTTC. This gives the protein CASSVGQGGDWGYTF.

The chain uses TRBV7-2 and TRBJ2-1; a possible D gene is TRBD1 (6 bases). CDR3 length: 14 amino acids. The V gene lost 7 bases and the J gene lost 0 bases, with 10 bases spanning the gap. The germline CDR1 and CDR2 sequences are SGHTA and FQGNSA. This CDR3 is CASKIGGSYNEQFF. CDR3 DNA sequence: TGTGCCAGCAAAATAGGGGGCTCCTACAATGAGCAGTTCTTC.

The chain is built from TRBV12-5 and TRBJ1-6; a possible D gene is TRBD1 (5 bases). In germline, CDR1 is LGHNT, CDR2 FRNRAP. With 1 base removed from V and 6 bases from J, the gap between germline ends came to 19 bases. The CDR3 is made up of 18 amino acids. This CDR3 reads CASGLARMRTRGNSPLHF. In DNA, the CDR3 is TGTGCTAGTGGTTTGGCACGAATGAGGACAAGGGGTAATTCACCCCTCCACTTT.

The V and J genes are TRBV19 and TRBJ1-1; 8 bases map to TRBD1. The ends lost 5 bases at V and 3 bases at J; junction bases unmatched: 8. The CDR3 has 15 residues. The germline CDR1 and CDR2 sequences are LNHDA and SQIVND (reference sequence). The CDR3 protein is CASSGQGWGYTEAFF. The CDR3 DNA sequence: TGTGCCAGTAGTGGACAGGGTTGGGGGTACACTGAAGCTTTCTTT.

V is TRBV6-1 and J is TRBJ1-5, with 7 bases that match TRBD1. This CDR3 has 16 amino acids. J was trimmed by 2 bases and V by 4 bases; bases with no gene match: 8. Looked up from germline, CDR1 is MNHNS and CDR2 is SASEGT. CDR3 in DNA: TGTGCCAGCAGTGGACAGGGTAATTTTGGCAATCAGCCCCAGCATTTT. Its protein is CASSGQGNFGNQPQHF.

A word on this clone: One end of the junction fails to match germline, which may point to a read error. The gene calls are TRBV6-1 and TRBJ2-5; possibly TRBD2 for D (5 bases). The germline CDR1 and CDR2 sequences are MNHNS and SASEGT. This CDR3 is 13 amino acids long. Here the CDR3 DNA reads TGTGCCAGCAGTGACGGGATGCAAGGGACCCAGTACTTC. Protein: CASSDGMQGTQYF.

The count of this clone is one. The chain couples TRBV7-2 to TRBJ2-7; TRBD2 matches at 8 bases. The germline CDR1 and CDR2 sequences are SGHTA and FQGNSA. The CDR3 totals 18 residues. Germline trimming cut 2 bases from V and 0 bases from J; bases unmatched to any gene: 12. The DNA of the CDR3 is TGTGCCAGCAGCTTAACGGGTACAGCGGGAGTCTCCTCCTACGAGCAGTACTTC. This encodes CASSLTGTAGVSSYEQYF.

The chain links TRBV6-5 to TRBJ1-1; no clear D. CDR3 length equals 14 residues. CDR1 and CDR2 from the germline V gene are MNHEY and SVGAGI. V was trimmed by 3 bases and J by 4 bases, leaving 12 bases between them. The CDR3 loop is CASSYASAGTEAFF. The CDR3 nucleotides read TGTGCCAGCAGTTATGCGTCAGCAGGCACTGAAGCTTTCTTT.

V gene TRBV28 combines with J gene TRBJ2-7, with 9 bases matching TRBD1. Trimming at V came to 6 bases and at J to 12 bases, leaving 12 bases not matched to a gene. The CDR3 consists of 13 residues. The germline V gene has CDR1 MDHEN and CDR2 SYDVKM. DNA for the CDR3: TGTGCCAGCAGCAACACCCCCGACAGGGGGGCGTACTTC. This translates into CASSNTPDRGAYF.

This chain links TRBV6-5 with TRBJ1-5, with D tentatively TRBD1 (6 bases). Germline-derived CDR1 and CDR2 are MNHEY and SVGAGI. CDR3 size: 13 residues. Trimming left V 6 bases short and J 4 bases short, with 10 bases between. In DNA form, the CDR3 reads TGTGCCAGCAGGCCAGGGGTTAATCAGCCCCAGCATTTT. This translates into CASRPGVNQPQHF.

The J gene is TRBJ1-4, the V gene TRBV18; TRBD1 agrees at 7 bases. V lost 6 bases to trimming and J lost 5 bases; unmatched junction nucleotides: 6. This CDR3 comprises 14 residues. The germline V gene has CDR1 KGHSH and CDR2 LQKENI. CDR3 loop: CASSQTGNNEKLFF. The CDR3 DNA is TGTGCCAGCTCCCAGACAGGGAACAATGAAAAACTGTTTTTT.

The genes are TRBV28 and TRBJ2-7; a weak D match, TRBD2 (6 bases). The CDR3 length is 12 residues. The germline CDR1 and CDR2 sequences are MDHEN and SYDVKM. V was clipped by 5 bases and J by 9 bases, with 14 bases between them. This CDR3 is CASSPDPRGQYF. The CDR3 DNA reads TGTGCCAGCAGTCCCGACCCGCGGGGGCAGTACTTC. The complete variable domain, with remaining parts taken from reference TRBV28 and TRBJ2-7, reads DVKVTQSSRYLVKRTGEKVFLECVQDMDHENMFWYRQDPGLGLRLIYFSYDVKMKEKGDIPEGYSVSREKKERFSLILESASTNQTSMYLCASSPDPRGQYFGPGTRLTVT.

The rearrangement links TRBV10-1 to TRBJ2-7, with a tentative D call TRBD1 (6 bases). There are 15 residues in the CDR3. Trimming removed 10 bases from V and 0 bases from J, with 19 bases in between. The V gene's germline CDR1 is WNHNN and CDR2 SYGVQD (reference sequence). Written as DNA, the CDR3 is TGCGCCAAAGGGGGAGACTTCATCGACTCCTACGAGCAGTACTTC. It yields the protein CAKGGDFIDSYEQYF.

The chain employs TRBV7-2 and TRBJ2-7; TRBD1 matches at 7 bases. The CDR3 runs 16 residues. The V gene end was trimmed by 3 bases and the J gene end by 9 bases; junction bases not matched to a gene: 17. CDR1 SGHTA and CDR2 FQGNSA come from the germline V gene. CDR3 region: CASSFRPGTAYSRQYF. CDR3 DNA sequence: TGTGCCAGCAGCTTCAGACCCGGGACAGCTTATTCCCGGCAGTACTTC. The full variable domain, rest sourced from reference TRBV7-2 and TRBJ2-7, is GAGVSQSPSNKVTEKGKDVELRCDPISGHTALYWYRQSLGQGLEFLIYFQGNSAPDKSGLPSDRFSAERTGGSVSTLTIQRTQQEDSAVYLCASSFRPGTAYSRQYFGPGTRLTVT.

The CDR3 loop is CASSLRLAGGQETQYF. CDR3 bases: TGTGCCAGCAGCTTGAGACTAGCGGGGGGGCAAGAGACCCAGTACTTC. The chain joins TRBV7-9 to TRBJ2-5; 14 bases align to TRBD2. The CDR3 loop spans 16 amino acids. The J segment lost 2 bases and the V segment lost 3 bases, leaving 2 bases of the junction unmatched. CDR1 and CDR2 from the germline V gene are SEHNR and FQNEAQ (reference sequence).

The chain links TRBV28 to TRBJ2-7, with TRBD2 matching 13 bases. In germline, CDR1 is MDHEN, CDR2 SYDVKM. This CDR3 is 15 amino acids long. The V and J ends lost 8 bases and 6 bases, in that order; junction bases with no gene match: 10. The CDR3 DNA sequence: TGTGCCAGCTCCGCCACAACTAGCGGGAGGGGCGAGCAGTACTTC. It specifies CASSATTSGRGEQYF.

J is TRBJ2-2 and V is TRBV19, with 7 positions matching TRBD2. Looked up from germline, CDR1 is LNHDA and CDR2 is SQIVND (reference sequence). The V gene end was trimmed by 6 bases and the J gene end by 6 bases; junction bases not matched to a gene: 10. The CDR3 contains 15 residues. The CDR3 loop is CASRTGGAGAGELFF. The CDR3 bases are TGTGCCAGTAGAACGGGGGGAGCCGGCGCCGGGGAGCTGTTTTTT.

The chain carries TRBV19 and TRBJ1-2; D might be TRBD1 (6 bases). Germline V CDR1 and CDR2: LNHDA, SQIVND (reference sequence). V dropped 7 bases and J dropped 13 bases, with 25 bases sitting between them. The CDR3 contains 14 residues. This CDR3 reads CASTKSGQLLTGTF. In DNA, the CDR3 is TGTGCCAGTACCAAGAGTGGACAGCTCTTAACGGGCACCTTC.

The V gene is TRBV7-9, the J gene TRBJ2-5; the D gene is possibly TRBD1 (6 bases). Trimming cost V 4 bases and J 2 bases, with 8 bases left between them. The CDR3 runs 13 residues. Germline values: CDR1 SEHNR, CDR2 FQNEAQ (reference sequence). The CDR3 here is CASSSTGQETQYF. DNA for the CDR3: TGTGCCAGCAGCTCGACAGGACAAGAGACCCAGTACTTC. Full variable domain (missing parts from reference TRBV7-9 and TRBJ2-5): DTGVSQNPRHKITKRGQNVTFRCDPISEHNRLYWYRQTLGQGPEFLTYFQNEAQLEKSRLLSDRFSAERPKGSFSTLEIQRTEQGDSAMYLCASSSTGQETQYFGPGTRLLVL.

This chain uses TRBV19 with TRBJ2-7; 9 positions agree with TRBD2. Per germline, CDR1 LNHDA and CDR2 SQIVND (reference sequence). With V trimmed by 1 base and J by 9 bases, 10 bases remained unmatched. This CDR3 comprises 15 residues. The DNA for the CDR3 is TGTGCCAGTAGTATAGGGCCTGCGGGGGGGACGACGCAGTACTTC. This gives the protein CASSIGPAGGTTQYF.

V and J are TRBV5-1 and TRBJ2-1; 10 bases match TRBD2. Germline V lookup: CDR1 SGHRS, CDR2 YFSETQ. With V trimmed by 4 bases and J by 8 bases, 12 bases remained unmatched. There are 16 residues in the CDR3. CDR3 region: CASSLSGSGRAHEQFF. CDR3 bases: TGCGCCAGCAGCCTCTCTGGGAGCGGGAGGGCGCATGAGCAGTTCTTC.

V is TRBV10-1 and J is TRBJ2-5, with TRBD1 as a possible D gene (5 bases). This CDR3 has 13 residues. Trimming took off 7 bases at V and 3 bases at J, with 12 bases between the two ends. Germline V lookup: CDR1 WNHNN, CDR2 SYGVQD (reference sequence). The CDR3 bases are TGCGCCAGCAACCGACAGCCGGAAGAGACCCAGTACTTC. It specifies CASNRQPEETQYF.